This TCR beta chain was documented in a study of T cell responses to AZD1222 COVID-19 vaccine. Using immunoSEQ multiplex PCR, the repertoire was profiled, and TCRdb retains in-frame clones only, with some absent. The profile shows 140,000 to 150,000 clones, roughly 86% of them singletons. Germline CDR1 reads LGHDT; CDR2 reads YNNKEL (reference sequence). CDR3 length: 18 residues. The trim removed 1 base at V and 5 bases at J, leaving 10 bases unmatched. The sequenced sample was peripheral blood, obtained 28 days after the second dose of the MenACWY control vaccine. The rearrangement links TRBV3-1 (or the pseudogene TRBV3-2) to TRBJ1-5, with TRBD1 matching over 11 bases. The TCR originated in an adult who received the MenACWY meningococcal vaccine as a control. CDR3 in amino acids: CASSQVSNGGQGDQPQHF. CDR3 sequence (DNA): TGTGCCAGCAGCCAAGTCAGTAATGGGGGACAGGGGGATCAGCCCCAGCATTTT.